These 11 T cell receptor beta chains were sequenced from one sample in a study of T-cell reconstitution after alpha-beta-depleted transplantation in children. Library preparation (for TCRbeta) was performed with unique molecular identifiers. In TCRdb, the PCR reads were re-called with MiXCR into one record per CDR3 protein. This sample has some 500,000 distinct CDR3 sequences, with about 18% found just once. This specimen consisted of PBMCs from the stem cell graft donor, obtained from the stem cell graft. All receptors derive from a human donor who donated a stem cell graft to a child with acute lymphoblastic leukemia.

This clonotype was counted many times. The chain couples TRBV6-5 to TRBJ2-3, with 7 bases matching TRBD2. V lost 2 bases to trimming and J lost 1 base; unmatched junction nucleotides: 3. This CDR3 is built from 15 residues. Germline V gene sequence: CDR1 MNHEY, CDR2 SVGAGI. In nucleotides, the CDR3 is TGTGCCAGCAGTTACAGAACTAGCGGCACAGATACGCAGTATTTT. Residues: CASSYRTSGTDTQYF.

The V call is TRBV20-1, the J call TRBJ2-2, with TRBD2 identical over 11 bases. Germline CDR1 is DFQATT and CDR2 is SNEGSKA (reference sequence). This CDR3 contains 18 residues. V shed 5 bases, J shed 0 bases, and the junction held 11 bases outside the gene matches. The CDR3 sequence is CSAWGGTSGRANTGELFF. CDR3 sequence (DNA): TGCAGTGCTTGGGGGGGTACTAGCGGGAGAGCGAACACCGGGGAGCTGTTTTTT.

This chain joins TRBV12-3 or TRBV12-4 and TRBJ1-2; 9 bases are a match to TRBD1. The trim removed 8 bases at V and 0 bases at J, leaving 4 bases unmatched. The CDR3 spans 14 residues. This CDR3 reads CASQRQGANYGYTF. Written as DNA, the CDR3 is TGTGCCAGCCAAAGACAGGGGGCTAACTATGGCTACACCTTC.

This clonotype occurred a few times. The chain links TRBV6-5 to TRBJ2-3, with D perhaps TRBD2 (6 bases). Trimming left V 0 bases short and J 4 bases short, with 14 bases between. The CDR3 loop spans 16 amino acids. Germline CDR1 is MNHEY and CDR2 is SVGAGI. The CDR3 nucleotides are TGTGCCAGCAGTTACTCATCGGGACTGGGTTCAGATACGCAGTATTTT. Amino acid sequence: CASSYSSGLGSDTQYF.

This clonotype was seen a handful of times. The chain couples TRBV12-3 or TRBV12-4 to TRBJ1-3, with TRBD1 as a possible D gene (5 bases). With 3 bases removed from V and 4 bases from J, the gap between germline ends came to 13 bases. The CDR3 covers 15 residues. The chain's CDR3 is CASSFAGGWGNTIYF. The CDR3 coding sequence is TGTGCCAGCAGTTTCGCTGGGGGATGGGGAAACACCATATATTTT.

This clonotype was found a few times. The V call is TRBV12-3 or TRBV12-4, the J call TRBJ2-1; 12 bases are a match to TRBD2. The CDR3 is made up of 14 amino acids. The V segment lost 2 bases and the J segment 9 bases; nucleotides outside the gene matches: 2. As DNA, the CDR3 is TGTGCCAGCAGTTTACTAGCGGGAGGGCGTGAGCAGTTCTTC. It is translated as CASSLLAGGREQFF.

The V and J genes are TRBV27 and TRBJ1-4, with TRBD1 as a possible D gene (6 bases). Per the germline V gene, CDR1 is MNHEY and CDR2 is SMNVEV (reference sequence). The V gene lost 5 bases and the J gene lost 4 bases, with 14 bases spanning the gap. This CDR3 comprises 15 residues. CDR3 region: CASSPSTGINEKLFF. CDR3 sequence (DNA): TGTGCCAGCAGTCCATCGACAGGTATTAATGAAAAACTGTTTTTT.

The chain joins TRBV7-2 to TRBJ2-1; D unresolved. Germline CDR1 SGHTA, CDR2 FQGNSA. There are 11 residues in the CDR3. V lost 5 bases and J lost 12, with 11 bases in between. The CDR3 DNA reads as TGTGCCAGCAGCCGATCACCGCTGCAGTTCTTC. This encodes CASSRSPLQFF.

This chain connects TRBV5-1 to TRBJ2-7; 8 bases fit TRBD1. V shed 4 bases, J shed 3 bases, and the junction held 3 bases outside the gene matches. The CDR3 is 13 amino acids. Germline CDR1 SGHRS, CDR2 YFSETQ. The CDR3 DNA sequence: TGCGCCAGCAGCCGGACAGGGTTCTACGAGCAGTACTTC. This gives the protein CASSRTGFYEQYF.

DNA of the CDR3: TGCGCCAGCAGCTCGAGCGGGACAGGGATGTACGAGCAGTACTTC. This sequence encodes CASSSSGTGMYEQYF. This chain links TRBV5-1 with TRBJ2-7, with 9 bases matching TRBD1. This CDR3 has 15 amino acids. Trimming cost V 3 bases and J 4 bases; bases outside gene matches: 8. The germline CDR1 and CDR2 sequences are SGHRS and YFSETQ. The entire variable domain, with the rest obtained from reference TRBV5-1 and TRBJ2-7, is as follows: KAGVTQTPRYLIKTRGQQVTLSCSPISGHRSVSWYQQTPGQGLQFLFEYFSETQRNKGNFPGRFSGRQFSNSRSEMNVSTLELGDSALYLCASSSSGTGMYEQYFGPGTRLTVT.

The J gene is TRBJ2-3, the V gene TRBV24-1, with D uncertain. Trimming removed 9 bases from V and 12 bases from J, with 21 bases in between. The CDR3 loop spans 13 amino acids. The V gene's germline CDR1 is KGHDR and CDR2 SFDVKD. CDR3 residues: CATGQTSTEIQYF. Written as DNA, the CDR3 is TGTGCCACCGGTCAAACTTCTACGGAGATACAGTATTTT.